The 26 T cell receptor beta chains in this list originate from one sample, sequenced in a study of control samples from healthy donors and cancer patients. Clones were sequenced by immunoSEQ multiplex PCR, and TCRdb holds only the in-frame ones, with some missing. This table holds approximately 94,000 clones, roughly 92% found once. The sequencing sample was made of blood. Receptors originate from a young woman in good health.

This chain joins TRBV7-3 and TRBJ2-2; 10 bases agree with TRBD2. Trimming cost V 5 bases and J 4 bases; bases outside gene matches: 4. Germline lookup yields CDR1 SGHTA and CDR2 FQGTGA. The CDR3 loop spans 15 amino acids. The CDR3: CASSPSGGATGELFF. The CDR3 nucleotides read TGTGCCAGCAGCCCCAGCGGGGGGGCCACCGGGGAGCTGTTTTTT.

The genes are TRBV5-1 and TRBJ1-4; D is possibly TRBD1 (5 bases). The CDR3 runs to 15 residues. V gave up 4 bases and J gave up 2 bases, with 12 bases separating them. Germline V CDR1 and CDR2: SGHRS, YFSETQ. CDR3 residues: CASSPQGPTNEKLFF. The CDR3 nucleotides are TGCGCCAGCAGCCCCCAGGGACCGACTAATGAAAAACTGTTTTTT. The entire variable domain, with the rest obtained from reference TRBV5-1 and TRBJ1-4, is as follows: KAGVTQTPRYLIKTRGQQVTLSCSPISGHRSVSWYQQTPGQGLQFLFEYFSETQRNKGNFPGRFSGRQFSNSRSEMNVSTLELGDSALYLCASSPQGPTNEKLFFGSGTQLSVL.

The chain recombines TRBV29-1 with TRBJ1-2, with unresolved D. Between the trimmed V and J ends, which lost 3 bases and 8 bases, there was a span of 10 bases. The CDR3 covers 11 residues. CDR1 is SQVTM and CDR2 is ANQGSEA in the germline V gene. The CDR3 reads CSVDRAGGYTF. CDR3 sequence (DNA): TGCAGCGTTGATCGGGCGGGAGGCTACACCTTC. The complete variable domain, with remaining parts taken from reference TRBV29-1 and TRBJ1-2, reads SAVISQKPSRDICQRGTSLTIQCQVDSQVTMMFWYRQQPGQSLTLIATANQGSEATYESGFVIDKFPISRPNLTFSTLTVSNMSPEDSSIYLCSVDRAGGYTFGSGTRLTVV.

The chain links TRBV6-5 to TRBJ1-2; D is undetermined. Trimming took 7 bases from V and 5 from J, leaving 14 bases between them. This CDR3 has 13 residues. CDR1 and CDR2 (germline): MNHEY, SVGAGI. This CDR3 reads CASTPDVEYGYTF. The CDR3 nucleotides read TGTGCCAGCACCCCCGATGTGGAGTATGGCTACACCTTC.

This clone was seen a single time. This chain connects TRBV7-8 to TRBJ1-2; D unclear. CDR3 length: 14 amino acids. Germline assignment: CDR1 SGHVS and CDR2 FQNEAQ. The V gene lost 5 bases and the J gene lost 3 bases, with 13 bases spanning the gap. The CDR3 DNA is TGTGCCAGCAGCCCTGTCCTGTCTTACTATGGCTACACCTTC. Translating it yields CASSPVLSYYGYTF.

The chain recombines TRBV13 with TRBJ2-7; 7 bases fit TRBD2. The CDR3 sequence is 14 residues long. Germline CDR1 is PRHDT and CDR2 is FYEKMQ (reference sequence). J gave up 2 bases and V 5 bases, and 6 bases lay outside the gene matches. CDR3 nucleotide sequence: TGTGCCAGCAGCCAGCGGGGAACGGCCTACGAGCAGTACTTC. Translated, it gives CASSQRGTAYEQYF.

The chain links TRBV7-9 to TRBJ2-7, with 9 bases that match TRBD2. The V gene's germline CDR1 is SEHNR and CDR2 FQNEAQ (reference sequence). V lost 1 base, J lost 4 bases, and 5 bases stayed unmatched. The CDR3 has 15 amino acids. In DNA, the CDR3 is TGTGCCAGCAGCTTAGATAGCGGGAGTTGGTACGAGCAGTACTTC. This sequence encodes CASSLDSGSWYEQYF.

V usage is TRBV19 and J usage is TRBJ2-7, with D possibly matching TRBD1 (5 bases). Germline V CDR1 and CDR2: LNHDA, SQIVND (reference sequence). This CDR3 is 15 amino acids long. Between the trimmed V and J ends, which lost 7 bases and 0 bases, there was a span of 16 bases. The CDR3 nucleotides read TGTGCCAGTAACCTAGGGGCAGATGACTCCTACGAGCAGTACTTC. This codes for CASNLGADDSYEQYF.

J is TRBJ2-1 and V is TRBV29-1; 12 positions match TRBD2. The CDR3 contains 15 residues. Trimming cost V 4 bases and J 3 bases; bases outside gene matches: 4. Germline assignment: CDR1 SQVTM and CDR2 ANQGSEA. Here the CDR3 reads CSVVWGLAGYNEQFF. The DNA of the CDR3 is TGCAGCGTTGTTTGGGGACTAGCGGGCTACAATGAGCAGTTCTTC.

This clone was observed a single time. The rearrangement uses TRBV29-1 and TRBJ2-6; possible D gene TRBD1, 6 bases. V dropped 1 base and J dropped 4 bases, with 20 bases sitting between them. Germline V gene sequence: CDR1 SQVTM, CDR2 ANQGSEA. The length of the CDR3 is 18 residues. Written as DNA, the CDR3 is TGCAGCGTTGAAGGTGGGGACATAGTTACTGGAGGGGCCAACGTCCTGACTTTC. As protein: CSVEGGDIVTGGANVLTF.

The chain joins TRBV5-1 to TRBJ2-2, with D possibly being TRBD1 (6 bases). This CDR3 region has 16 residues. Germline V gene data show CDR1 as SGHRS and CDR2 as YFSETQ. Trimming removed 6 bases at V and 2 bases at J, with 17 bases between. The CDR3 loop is CASTPLGAPNTGELFF. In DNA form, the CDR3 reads TGCGCCAGCACCCCCCTGGGGGCTCCCAACACCGGGGAGCTGTTTTTT.

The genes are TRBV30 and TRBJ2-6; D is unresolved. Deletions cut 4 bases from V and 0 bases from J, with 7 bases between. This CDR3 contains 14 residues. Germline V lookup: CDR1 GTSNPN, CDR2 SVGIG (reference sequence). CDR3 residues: CAWTLASGANVLTF. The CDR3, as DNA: TGTGCCTGGACTCTGGCCTCTGGGGCCAACGTCCTGACTTTC.

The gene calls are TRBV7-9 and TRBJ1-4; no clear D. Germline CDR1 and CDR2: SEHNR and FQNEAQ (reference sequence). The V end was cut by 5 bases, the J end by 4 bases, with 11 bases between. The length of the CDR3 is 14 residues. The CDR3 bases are TGTGCCAGCAGCGGGCGGCTTATTAATGAAAAACTGTTTTTT. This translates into CASSGRLINEKLFF.

The CDR3 DNA sequence: TGTGCCAGCAGCCTGGGTTTAGCGGGAGGGCCATACGAGCAGTACTTC. Protein: CASSLGLAGGPYEQYF. V and J are TRBV5-4 and TRBJ2-7; TRBD2 agrees at 11 bases. The V and J ends lost 4 bases and 4 bases, in that order; junction bases with no gene match: 10. Germline V gene data show CDR1 as SGHNT and CDR2 as YYREEE (reference sequence). CDR3 length: 16 amino acids.

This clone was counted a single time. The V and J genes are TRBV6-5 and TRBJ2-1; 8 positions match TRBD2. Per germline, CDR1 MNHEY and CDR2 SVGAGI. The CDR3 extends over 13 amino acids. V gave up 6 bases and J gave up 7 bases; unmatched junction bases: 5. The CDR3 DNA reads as TGTGCCAGCAGAAAACAGCGGGAGAATGAGCAGTTCTTC. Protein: CASRKQRENEQFF.

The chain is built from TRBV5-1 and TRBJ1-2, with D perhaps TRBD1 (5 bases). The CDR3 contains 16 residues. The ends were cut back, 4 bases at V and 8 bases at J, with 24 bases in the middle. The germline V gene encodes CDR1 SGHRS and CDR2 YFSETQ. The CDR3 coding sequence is TGCGCCAGCAGCCCACAAAACTTGGGGCCCGAGCAAGGCTACACCTTC. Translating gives CASSPQNLGPEQGYTF.

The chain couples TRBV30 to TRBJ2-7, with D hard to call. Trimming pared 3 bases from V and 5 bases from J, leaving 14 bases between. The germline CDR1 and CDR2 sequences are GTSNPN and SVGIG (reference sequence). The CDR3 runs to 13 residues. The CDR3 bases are TGTGCCTGGAGGGGCTCTTTGGTCCACGAGCAGTACTTC. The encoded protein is CAWRGSLVHEQYF.

The CDR3 protein is CAWNTGEVRNQPQHF. In nucleotides, the CDR3 is TGTGCCTGGAATACGGGGGAGGTACGCAATCAGCCCCAGCATTTT. V usage is TRBV30 and J usage is TRBJ1-5, with TRBD1 as a possible D gene (5 bases). Trimming left V 4 bases short and J 2 bases short, with 15 bases between. Looked up from germline, CDR1 is GTSNPN and CDR2 is SVGIG (reference sequence). The CDR3 is made up of 15 amino acids.

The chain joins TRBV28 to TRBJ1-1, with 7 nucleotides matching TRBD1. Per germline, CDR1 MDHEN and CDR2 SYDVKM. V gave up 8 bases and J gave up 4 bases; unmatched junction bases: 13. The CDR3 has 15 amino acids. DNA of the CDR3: TGTGCCAGCTCCCCCTCCCAGGGGGTGGTCACTGAAGCTTTCTTT. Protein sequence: CASSPSQGVVTEAFF.

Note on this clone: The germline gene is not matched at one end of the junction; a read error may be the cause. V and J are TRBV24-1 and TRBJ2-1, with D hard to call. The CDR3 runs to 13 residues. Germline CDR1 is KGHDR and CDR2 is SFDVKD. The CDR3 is CATSDLLYDEQFF. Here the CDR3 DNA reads TGTGCCACCAGTGATTTGCTCTACGATGAGCAGTTCTTC.

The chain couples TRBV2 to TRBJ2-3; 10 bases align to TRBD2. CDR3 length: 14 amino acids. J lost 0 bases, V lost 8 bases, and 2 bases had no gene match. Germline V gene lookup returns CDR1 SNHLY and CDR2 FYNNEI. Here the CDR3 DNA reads TGTGCCAGCCTAGCGGGGGTTAGCACAGATACGCAGTATTTT. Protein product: CASLAGVSTDTQYF.

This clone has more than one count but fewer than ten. In DNA form, the CDR3 reads TGTGCCAGCAGCTTAGATACGACAGGGCAAGAGACCCAGTACTTC. Residues: CASSLDTTGQETQYF. V usage is TRBV7-6 and J usage is TRBJ2-5, with TRBD1 matching 7 bases. V lost 1 base and J lost 2; bases outside the gene matches: 4. The CDR3 covers 15 residues. Germline V lookup: CDR1 SGHVS, CDR2 FNYEAQ.

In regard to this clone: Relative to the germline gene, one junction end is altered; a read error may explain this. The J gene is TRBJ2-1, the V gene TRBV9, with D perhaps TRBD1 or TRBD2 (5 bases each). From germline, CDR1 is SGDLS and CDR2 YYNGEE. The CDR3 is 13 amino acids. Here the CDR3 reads CANSFWDGGVQFF. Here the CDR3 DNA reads TGTGCCAACAGCTTTTGGGACGGCGGCGTGCAGTTCTTC.

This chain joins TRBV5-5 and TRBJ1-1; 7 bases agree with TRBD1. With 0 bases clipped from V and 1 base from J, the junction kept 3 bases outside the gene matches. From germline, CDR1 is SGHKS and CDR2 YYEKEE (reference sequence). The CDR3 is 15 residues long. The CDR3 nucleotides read TGTGCCAGCAGCTTGGTGGCAGGGGGGAACACTGAAGCTTTCTTT. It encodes CASSLVAGGNTEAFF. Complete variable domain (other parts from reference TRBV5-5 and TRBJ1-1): DAGVTQSPTHLIKTRGQQVTLRCSPISGHKSVSWYQQVLGQGPQFIFQYYEKEERGRGNFPDRFSARQFPNYSSELNVNALLLGDSALYLCASSLVAGGNTEAFFGQGTRLTVV.

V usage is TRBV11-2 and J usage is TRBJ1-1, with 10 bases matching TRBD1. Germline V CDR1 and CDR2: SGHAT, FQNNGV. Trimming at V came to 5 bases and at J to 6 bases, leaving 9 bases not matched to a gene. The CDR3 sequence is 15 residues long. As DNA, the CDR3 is TGTGCCAGCAGCCTAGCGGGACAGGGGTATCCTGAAGCTTTCTTT. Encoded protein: CASSLAGQGYPEAFF. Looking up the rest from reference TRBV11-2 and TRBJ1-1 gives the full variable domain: EAGVAQSPRYKIIEKRQSVAFWCNPISGHATLYWYQQILGQGPKLLIQFQNNGVVDDSQLPKDRFSAERLKGVDSTLKIQPAKLEDSAVYLCASSLAGQGYPEAFFGQGTRLTVV.

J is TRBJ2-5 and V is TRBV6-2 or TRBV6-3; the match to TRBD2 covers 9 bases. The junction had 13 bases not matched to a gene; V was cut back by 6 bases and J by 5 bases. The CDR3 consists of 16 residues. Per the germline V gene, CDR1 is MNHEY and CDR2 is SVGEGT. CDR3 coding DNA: TGTGCCAGCAGCGACAATCGCGGGGGGGCCGGTGAGACCCAGTACTTC. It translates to CASSDNRGGAGETQYF.